The 20 T cell receptor beta chains below all came from one sample that was sequenced in a study of T cells in Graves' hyperthyroidism and ophthalmopathy. Template material for amplifying TCR beta CDR3 regions consisted of RNA transcripts. TCR CDR3 regions were first amplified by RT-PCR with HTBI primers. TCRdb redid the calling of the multiplex PCR reads with MiXCR, one entry per CDR3 protein. Among 500,000 to 600,000 distinct CDR3 sequences listed, over 15% were seen once. Sequencing was carried out using blood. The receptors derive from a woman in her late teens or twenties with Graves' hyperthyroidism.

This clonotype has at least ten counts. The V call is TRBV2, the J call TRBJ2-7; 8 bases align to TRBD1. J was trimmed by 5 bases and V by 6 bases; bases with no gene match: 6. The CDR3 extends over 13 amino acids. Looked up from germline, CDR1 is SNHLY and CDR2 is FYNNEI. CDR3 bases: TGTGCCAGCAGGCCCCCGACAGGGGACGAGCAGTACTTC. Amino acid sequence: CASRPPTGDEQYF.

About this clonotype itself: The junction does not match germline at one end; this may be a read error. This chain links TRBV20-1 with TRBJ2-1, with 13 bases aligning to TRBD2. This CDR3 is 16 amino acids long. In germline, CDR1 is DFQATT, CDR2 SNEGSKA (reference sequence). CDR3 residues: CSASPWTSGSFSEQLF. The CDR3 nucleotides read TGCAGTGCTAGTCCTTGGACTAGCGGGAGCTTTAGTGAGCAGCTCTTC.

This clonotype was counted at least ten times. The chain couples TRBV2 to TRBJ1-5, with 8 bases aligning to TRBD1. Germline V CDR1 and CDR2: SNHLY, FYNNEI. V lost 6 bases to trimming and J lost 1 base; unmatched junction nucleotides: 5. The CDR3 is made up of 15 amino acids. CDR3 protein: CASRVTGGSNQPQHF. The CDR3 DNA is TGTGCCAGCAGAGTCACAGGGGGAAGCAATCAGCCCCAGCATTTT.

This clonotype was seen repeatedly, ten times or more. This chain's CDR3 is CATRAQGANTEAFF. CDR3 DNA sequence: TGTGCCACCCGGGCACAGGGGGCGAACACTGAAGCTTTCTTT. This sequence joins TRBV6-1 and TRBJ1-1, with TRBD1 identical over 9 bases. Trimming cost V 10 bases and J 1 base; bases outside gene matches: 7. This CDR3 is 14 amino acids long. From germline, CDR1 is MNHNS and CDR2 SASEGT.

The CDR3 DNA is TGCAGCGTACGAGGGGGTCTGGATCAGCCCCAGCATTTT. Its translation is CSVRGGLDQPQHF. This chain joins TRBV29-1 and TRBJ1-5, with a possible D match to TRBD1 (6 bases). CDR3 size: 13 residues. Germline assignment: CDR1 SQVTM and CDR2 ANQGSEA. V was cut by 6 bases and J by 5 bases, with 14 bases left in between. Looking up the rest from reference TRBV29-1 and TRBJ1-5 gives the full variable domain: SAVISQKPSRDICQRGTSLTIQCQVDSQVTMMFWYRQQPGQSLTLIATANQGSEATYESGFVIDKFPISRPNLTFSTLTVSNMSPEDSSIYLCSVRGGLDQPQHFGDGTRLSIL.

This clonotype was counted between two and nine times. The rearrangement uses TRBV28 and TRBJ1-5; possibly TRBD1 for D (5 bases). V lost 7 bases and J 3 bases, leaving 7 bases between the germline ends. CDR3 length: 12 residues. Germline CDR1 and CDR2: MDHEN and SYDVKM. CDR3 region: CASTDNNQPQHF. DNA of the CDR3: TGTGCCAGCACGGACAACAATCAGCCCCAGCATTTT. The full variable domain, rest sourced from reference TRBV28 and TRBJ1-5, is DVKVTQSSRYLVKRTGEKVFLECVQDMDHENMFWYRQDPGLGLRLIYFSYDVKMKEKGDIPEGYSVSREKKERFSLILESASTNQTSMYLCASTDNNQPQHFGDGTRLSIL.

The sample holds a few counts of this clonotype. The CDR3 does not end in the conserved phenylalanine or tryptophan, so this is likely a read error. The chain employs TRBV28 and TRBJ1-1, with D unresolved. Trimming pared 3 bases from V and 1 base from J, leaving 9 bases between. CDR1 and CDR2 (germline): MDHEN, SYDVKM. CDR3 size: 14 residues. The CDR3 reads CASSFVRRNTEAFL. The CDR3 nucleotides are TGTGCCAGCAGTTTTGTCCGGAGGAACACTGAAGCTTTCCTT.

This clonotype was counted at least ten times. V usage is TRBV4-2 and J usage is TRBJ1-1, with D unclear. The V and J ends lost 1 base and 3 bases respectively, with 9 bases between them. The CDR3 contains 14 residues. The germline V gene has CDR1 LGHNA and CDR2 YNFKEQ. The CDR3 spells CASSQANWDTEAFF. DNA for the CDR3: TGTGCCAGCAGCCAAGCCAACTGGGACACTGAAGCTTTCTTT.

This clonotype was seen ten or more times. The chain couples TRBV11-2 to TRBJ2-1; TRBD1 might be the D (6 bases). Between the trimmed V and J ends, which lost 7 bases and 1 base, there was a span of 14 bases. The germline V gene encodes CDR1 SGHAT and CDR2 FQNNGV. The CDR3 contains 15 residues. The CDR3 nucleotides read TGTGCCAGCATTAAGGGGGTTTCGTCCTACAATGAGCAGTTCTTC. Amino acids: CASIKGVSSYNEQFF.

This clonotype was recorded a few times. This chain connects TRBV18 to TRBJ2-7; D is possibly TRBD1 or TRBD2 (5 bases each). The CDR3 length is 15 residues. The germline V gene has CDR1 KGHSH and CDR2 LQKENI. Trimming shortened V by 2 bases and J by 8 bases, and 19 bases separated the two germline ends. The CDR3 here is CASSPGVGRESQQYF. CDR3 nucleotides: TGTGCCAGCTCACCAGGGGTGGGCAGGGAGTCCCAGCAGTACTTC.

The sample holds many counts of this clonotype. This sequence joins TRBV7-9 and TRBJ1-5; 8 bases are shared with TRBD1. The CDR3 is 15 amino acids. Per germline, CDR1 SEHNR and CDR2 FQNEAQ (reference sequence). V shed 1 base and J 6 bases; nucleotides not matched to a gene: 5. The CDR3 spells CASSLGTGIAQPQHF. The DNA for the CDR3 is TGTGCCAGCAGCTTAGGGACAGGGATCGCTCAGCCCCAGCATTTT.

This clonotype has at least ten counts. In DNA, the CDR3 is TGTGCCAGCAGCGCGACAGGGATCGGAGGCTACACCTTC. Encoded protein: CASSATGIGGYTF. The chain has TRBV6-1 and TRBJ1-2; 7 nucleotides match TRBD1. V dropped 6 bases and J dropped 8; count of bases not matched to a gene: 9. CDR1 is MNHNS, CDR2 SASEGT, per germline. The CDR3 extends over 13 amino acids.

For this clonotype: With a much larger clone just one base away, this may be a read error. This CDR3 fails to terminate in the conserved phenylalanine or tryptophan, so it likely reflects a read error. The chain uses TRBV20-1 and TRBJ2-5; D is unclear. The germline CDR1 and CDR2 sequences are DFQATT and SNEGSKA (reference sequence). Trimming shortened V by 8 bases and J by 5 bases, and 15 bases separated the two germline ends. The CDR3 has 12 residues. CDR3 sequence reads: CSTGARLETQYL. The CDR3 DNA follows: TGCAGTACCGGAGCCAGGCTGGAGACCCAGTACCTC.

This clonotype was counted ten times or more. The chain employs TRBV12-3 or TRBV12-4 and TRBJ2-1; possibly TRBD2 for D (5 bases). The CDR3 loop spans 12 amino acids. V was cut by 8 bases and J by 9 bases, with 14 bases left in between. The CDR3 here is CASCLNEGEQFF. The CDR3 DNA is TGTGCCAGCTGCTTGAATGAGGGTGAGCAGTTCTTC.

The gene calls are TRBV6-2 or TRBV6-3 and TRBJ2-7, with D unclear. This CDR3 has 13 residues. From germline, CDR1 is MNHEY and CDR2 SVGEGT. V gave up 6 bases and J gave up 7 bases, with 16 bases separating them. The CDR3 DNA reads as TGTGCCAGCAGCCTCCCTCTAGGGCGGGAGCAGTACTTC. This codes for CASSLPLGREQYF.

This clonotype was observed a handful of times. The chain has TRBV6-1 and TRBJ1-1; D might be TRBD1 (6 bases). Trimming took off 4 bases at V and 4 bases at J, with 13 bases between the two ends. CDR1 MNHNS and CDR2 SASEGT come from the germline V gene. CDR3 length: 14 residues. In DNA, the CDR3 is TGTGCCAGCAGTGCCACAGGGTCGGTCACTGAAGCTTTCTTT. Translating it yields CASSATGSVTEAFF.

The rearrangement links TRBV20-1 to TRBJ2-3, with 7 bases identical to TRBD1. Looked up from germline, CDR1 is DFQATT and CDR2 is SNEGSKA (reference sequence). V lost 8 bases to trimming and J lost 0 bases; unmatched junction nucleotides: 14. The CDR3 loop spans 16 amino acids. CDR3 nucleotide sequence: TGCAGTCTAGGGCGGGTGGTGACAGGGAGCACAGATACGCAGTATTTT. It encodes CSLGRVVTGSTDTQYF.

The chain combines TRBV19 with TRBJ1-6; unclear D gene. CDR1 LNHDA and CDR2 SQIVND come from the germline V gene (reference sequence). Trimming stripped 7 bases from V and 1 base from J, with 11 bases between. The CDR3 contains 15 residues. CDR3 sequence (DNA): TGTGCCAGTACCCTCGGCGGTTCCTATAATTCACCCCTCCACTTT. This codes for CASTLGGSYNSPLHF.

Many counts were recorded for this clonotype. The rearrangement uses TRBV7-9 and TRBJ2-5; D not certain. V lost 6 bases and J 4 bases, leaving 12 bases between the germline ends. Germline CDR1 SEHNR, CDR2 FQNEAQ (reference sequence). This CDR3 is built from 13 residues. CDR3 amino acids: CASRLGPGETQYF. CDR3 DNA: TGTGCCAGCAGACTCGGGCCAGGAGAGACCCAGTACTTC.

Many counts were recorded for this clonotype. The rearrangement uses TRBV18 and TRBJ2-5; 7 bases are shared with TRBD1. The CDR3 covers 13 residues. J was trimmed by 4 bases and V by 5 bases; bases with no gene match: 4. Per germline, CDR1 KGHSH and CDR2 LQKENI. CDR3 bases: TGTGCCAGCTCAACAGGGGTTGCAGAGACCCAGTACTTC. The encoded protein is CASSTGVAETQYF. Together with reference TRBV18 and TRBJ2-5, the CDR3 gives the full variable domain: NAGVMQNPRHLVRRRGQEARLRCSPMKGHSHVYWYRQLPEEGLKFMVYLQKENIIDESGMPKERFSAEFPKEGPSILRIQQVVRGDSAAYFCASSTGVAETQYFGPGTRLLVL.